These 28 T cell receptor beta chains originate from one sample sequenced in a study of OX40 agonist ivuxolimab in advanced cancers. Sequencing was performed with immunoSEQ multiplex PCR; in TCRdb, only in-frame clones are kept and a portion is missing. The sample yields tens of thousands of clones, around 85% seen once. The starting material was CD4+ or CD8+ T cells sorted from blood, obtained in a trial of the OX40 agonist ivuxolimab. These receptors were collected from an adult with an advanced solid tumor such as melanoma, head and neck, liver or kidney cancer.

The table lists this clone with a few counts. The chain combines TRBV2 with TRBJ2-5; the D gene is possibly TRBD1 (5 bases). The length of the CDR3 is 14 residues. V lost 1 base to trimming and J lost 5 bases, with 11 bases between them. The germline gives CDR1 SNHLY, CDR2 FYNNEI. The CDR3 DNA reads TGTGCCAGCAGTGAAGGGAGACAGTTCGAGACCCAGTACTTC. This sequence encodes CASSEGRQFETQYF.

The rearrangement uses TRBV7-2 and TRBJ2-7; TRBD1 matches 9 bases. Germline assignment: CDR1 SGHTA and CDR2 FQGNSA. This CDR3 contains 13 residues. V dropped 2 bases and J dropped 5; count of bases not matched to a gene: 1. In DNA, the CDR3 is TGTGCCAGCAGCTTAAGGACAGGGGACGAGCAGTACTTC. Residues: CASSLRTGDEQYF.

This chain uses TRBV20-1 with TRBJ2-7; either TRBD1 or TRBD2 may fit D (5 bases each). The CDR3 covers 11 residues. The V and J ends lost 5 bases and 7 bases respectively, with 12 bases between them. Germline V gives CDR1 DFQATT, CDR2 SNEGSKA (reference sequence). In DNA form, the CDR3 reads TGCAGTGCTGCTGAGAGGGGAGAGCAGTACTTC. This translates into CSAAERGEQYF.

This clone was detected a few times. The chain recombines TRBV10-3 with TRBJ2-7; 11 nucleotides agree with TRBD1. This CDR3 has 14 residues. From germline, CDR1 is ENHRY and CDR2 SYGVKD. Trimming removed 7 bases from V and 2 bases from J; junction bases left unmatched: 4. The CDR3 is CAIKGDRGTYEQYF. The CDR3 DNA reads TGTGCCATCAAAGGGGACAGGGGGACCTACGAGCAGTACTTC.

The chain's CDR3 is CASSVQGGDYGYTF. CDR3 in DNA: TGCGCCAGCAGCGTACAGGGAGGGGACTATGGCTACACCTTC. The chain employs TRBV4-3 and TRBJ1-2, with D maybe TRBD1 (6 bases). Germline V CDR1 and CDR2: LGHNA, YSLEER. V was clipped by 5 bases and J by 3 bases, with 13 bases between them. The CDR3 has 14 residues.

The chain is built from TRBV11-2 and TRBJ2-1; 8 nucleotides align to TRBD2. V lost 6 bases, J lost 7 bases, and 5 bases stayed unmatched. Germline V lookup: CDR1 SGHAT, CDR2 FQNNGV. The CDR3 totals 13 residues. CDR3 sequence: CASSTGLANEQFF. As DNA, the CDR3 is TGTGCCAGCAGTACCGGACTAGCAAATGAGCAGTTCTTC.

The chain links TRBV6-5 to TRBJ2-2, with no clear D. With 7 bases removed from V and 0 bases from J, the gap between germline ends came to 9 bases. This CDR3 is 14 amino acids long. The germline CDR1 and CDR2 sequences are MNHEY and SVGAGI. CDR3 in amino acids: CASTSSTNTGELFF. In DNA form, the CDR3 reads TGTGCCAGCACCAGTTCTACGAACACCGGGGAGCTGTTTTTT.

This clone has more than one count but fewer than ten. The chain uses TRBV9 and TRBJ1-5; D might be TRBD1 (6 bases). CDR1 SGDLS and CDR2 YYNGEE come from the germline V gene. The CDR3 sequence is 14 residues long. The V end lost 0 bases, the J end lost 2 bases, and 6 bases lay between the germline ends. CDR3 coding DNA: TGTGCCAGCAGCGTAGGGACAGGCAATCAGCCCCAGCATTTT. Its translation is CASSVGTGNQPQHF.

The CDR3 nucleotides read TGTGCCAGCAGCTTCGACGGCGTCCCCGGGGAGCTGTTTTTT. Translation: CASSFDGVPGELFF. This chain joins TRBV7-2 and TRBJ2-2, with D uncertain. CDR3 length: 14 residues. From germline, CDR1 is SGHTA and CDR2 FQGNSA. V was shortened by 3 bases and J by 6 bases, with 11 bases between the two germline ends.

This clone was detected only once. V is TRBV19 and J is TRBJ2-5, with unresolved D. V was trimmed by 1 base and J by 5 bases, leaving 14 bases between them. Germline CDR1 and CDR2: LNHDA and SQIVND (reference sequence). This CDR3 has 15 residues. CDR3 DNA sequence: TGTGCCAGTAGTATAGGGCAGTCTTTTGGGGAGACCCAGTACTTC. It codes for CASSIGQSFGETQYF.

The chain carries TRBV19 and TRBJ1-4; 8 nucleotides agree with TRBD1. Germline V gives CDR1 LNHDA, CDR2 SQIVND (reference sequence). This CDR3 is built from 17 residues. J lost 0 bases, V lost 4 bases, and 7 bases had no gene match. The CDR3 protein is CASSKTGDPSTNEKLFF. The DNA of the CDR3 is TGTGCCAGTAGTAAGACAGGGGACCCCTCAACTAATGAAAAACTGTTTTTT.

This sequence joins TRBV19 and TRBJ2-1, with D uncertain. Germline assignment: CDR1 LNHDA and CDR2 SQIVND (reference sequence). CDR3 size: 13 residues. V was pared by 7 bases and J by 8 bases, with 15 bases between. CDR3 nucleotide sequence: TGTGCCAGTAATAGGCGCCGGGTCGATGAGCAGTTCTTC. The encoded protein is CASNRRRVDEQFF.

This clone appeared a single time. The chain employs TRBV14 and TRBJ2-5; 9 bases are shared with TRBD1. The V gene's germline CDR1 is SGHDN and CDR2 FVKESK. The V and J ends lost 5 bases and 3 bases, in that order; junction bases with no gene match: 7. CDR3 length: 15 amino acids. CDR3 amino acids: CASSGQGPVKETQYF. CDR3 sequence (DNA): TGTGCCAGCAGCGGACAGGGGCCAGTTAAAGAGACCCAGTACTTC.

The V gene is TRBV15, the J gene TRBJ2-5, with D possibly matching TRBD2 (5 bases). V lost 3 bases and J 1 base, leaving 15 bases between the germline ends. Germline CDR1 LNHNV, CDR2 YYDKDF (reference sequence). This CDR3 is 16 amino acids long. CDR3 sequence: CATSRSAGWVQETQYF. The CDR3 nucleotides read TGTGCCACCAGCAGGTCCGCGGGTTGGGTCCAAGAGACCCAGTACTTC. Full variable domain (rest looked up from reference TRBV15 and TRBJ2-5): DAMVIQNPRYQVTQFGKPVTLSCSQTLNHNVMYWYQQKSSQAPKLLFHYYDKDFNNEADTPDNFQSRRPNTSFCFLDIRSPGLGDTAMYLCATSRSAGWVQETQYFGPGTRLLVL.

The V and J genes are TRBV6-1 and TRBJ1-2; TRBD1 agrees at 7 bases. J was trimmed by 3 bases and V by 5 bases; bases with no gene match: 3. Germline V gene lookup returns CDR1 MNHNS and CDR2 SASEGT. The CDR3 covers 13 residues. As DNA, the CDR3 is TGTGCCAGCAGTTATACAGGGGACTATGGCTACACCTTC. As protein: CASSYTGDYGYTF.

This clone was seen more than once but under ten times. The chain combines TRBV29-1 with TRBJ1-1, with D possibly TRBD1 on 5 matching bases. V lost 4 bases, J lost 7 bases, and 10 bases lay in between. Germline V gene sequence: CDR1 SQVTM, CDR2 ANQGSEA. The length of the CDR3 is 11 residues. Here the CDR3 reads CSVVGHIEAFF. The CDR3 nucleotides are TGCAGCGTTGTAGGACACATTGAAGCTTTCTTT.

V usage is TRBV7-9 and J usage is TRBJ2-1; 8 bases fit TRBD1. Germline assignment: CDR1 SEHNR and CDR2 FQNEAQ (reference sequence). Germline trimming cut 2 bases from V and 8 bases from J; bases unmatched to any gene: 8. This CDR3 is built from 15 residues. The CDR3 is CASSLKGQGSDEQFF. CDR3 nucleotide sequence: TGTGCCAGCAGCTTAAAAGGACAGGGAAGCGATGAGCAGTTCTTC.

The genes are TRBV11-3 and TRBJ1-1; D is undetermined. Looked up from germline, CDR1 is SGHNT and CDR2 is YENEEA. The CDR3 totals 14 residues. The V and J ends lost 0 bases and 1 base respectively, with 6 bases between them. CDR3 coding DNA: TGTGCCAGCAGCTTAGATTCAGAGAACACTGAAGCTTTCTTT. This translates into CASSLDSENTEAFF.

The chain is built from TRBV4-3 and TRBJ2-1; D remains ambiguous. CDR1 LGHNA and CDR2 YSLEER come from the germline V gene. CDR3 length equals 15 residues. Deletions cut 0 bases from V and 5 bases from J, with 11 bases between. CDR3 nucleotide sequence: TGCGCCAGCAGCCAAGAACCACTTGGAGACAATGAGCAGTTCTTC. Its translation is CASSQEPLGDNEQFF.

This chain joins TRBV29-1 and TRBJ1-1; TRBD1 is a possible D gene (5 bases). The V and J ends lost 4 bases and 4 bases respectively, with 16 bases between them. The CDR3 is 14 residues long. Germline assignment: CDR1 SQVTM and CDR2 ANQGSEA. Here the CDR3 reads CSVVAEGRGTEAFF. CDR3 bases: TGCAGCGTTGTCGCGGAGGGGCGGGGCACTGAAGCTTTCTTT.

The chain combines TRBV10-3 with TRBJ2-5, with a weak D call TRBD1 (5 bases). This CDR3 region has 13 residues. V shed 6 bases and J shed 4 bases, with 12 bases lying between them. Germline CDR1 and CDR2: ENHRY and SYGVKD. This chain's CDR3 is CAISGQGRETQYF. CDR3 DNA: TGTGCCATCAGCGGTCAGGGTAGAGAGACCCAGTACTTC.

This sequence joins TRBV5-1 and TRBJ2-3; D remains unclear. CDR1 and CDR2 (germline): SGHRS, YFSETQ. V was cut by 0 bases and J by 4 bases, with 6 bases left in between. The CDR3 totals 13 residues. The DNA of the CDR3 is TGCGCCAGCAGCTTGGTTGGGCCAGATACGCAGTATTTT. It encodes CASSLVGPDTQYF. Filled out from reference TRBV5-1 and TRBJ2-3, the complete variable domain reads KAGVTQTPRYLIKTRGQQVTLSCSPISGHRSVSWYQQTPGQGLQFLFEYFSETQRNKGNFPGRFSGRQFSNSRSEMNVSTLELGDSALYLCASSLVGPDTQYFGPGTRLTVL.

This rearrangement joins TRBV11-3 to TRBJ2-1; D is unclear. The CDR3 sequence is 13 residues long. The ends were cut back, 4 bases at V and 9 bases at J, with 13 bases in the middle. Germline loops: CDR1 SGHNT, CDR2 YENEEA. CDR3 loop: CASSSPRLGEQFF. In DNA, the CDR3 is TGTGCCAGCAGCTCCCCGAGATTGGGTGAGCAGTTCTTC. Looking up the rest from reference TRBV11-3 and TRBJ2-1 gives the full variable domain: EAGVVQSPRYKIIEKKQPVAFWCNPISGHNTLYWYLQNLGQGPELLIRYENEEAVDDSQLPKDRFSAERLKGVDSTLKIQPAELGDSAVYLCASSSPRLGEQFFGPGTRLTVL.

This clone was picked up one time. The chain combines TRBV7-8 with TRBJ1-3; 7 bases match TRBD1. This CDR3 comprises 17 residues. The germline CDR1 and CDR2 sequences are SGHVS and FQNEAQ. The V and J ends lost 5 bases and 1 base, in that order; junction bases with no gene match: 11. CDR3 residues: CASSPTDRLISGNTIYF. CDR3 coding DNA: TGTGCCAGCAGCCCGACGGACAGGCTGATATCTGGAAACACCATATATTTT.

Details on this clone: Within the sample, other DNA sequences also encode this same CDR3. This chain links TRBV6-5 with TRBJ1-2, with D unresolved. Trimming pared 2 bases from V and 1 base from J, leaving 5 bases between. CDR1 is MNHEY, CDR2 SVGAGI, per germline. The CDR3 consists of 13 residues. The CDR3 protein is CASSYEGNYGYTF. The CDR3 DNA reads TGTGCCAGCAGTTACGAGGGTAACTATGGCTACACCTTC.

The rearrangement links TRBV30 to TRBJ2-1, with 7 bases identical to TRBD1. V trimming: 4 bases; J trimming: 6 bases; junction bases outside the gene matches: 6. The germline CDR1 and CDR2 sequences are GTSNPN and SVGIG (reference sequence). The CDR3 sequence is 13 residues long. The CDR3 reads CAWNTGAGNEQFF. The CDR3 bases are TGTGCCTGGAACACAGGGGCCGGCAATGAGCAGTTCTTC.

The chain joins TRBV28 to TRBJ1-1; no definite D call. V lost 6 bases to trimming and J lost 3 bases, with 20 bases between them. CDR1 is MDHEN, CDR2 SYDVKM, per germline. There are 16 residues in the CDR3. The CDR3 sequence: CASSEARGWVDTEAFF. The CDR3 DNA reads TGTGCCAGCAGCGAAGCCAGAGGGTGGGTGGACACTGAAGCTTTCTTT.

The V and J genes are TRBV29-1 and TRBJ2-3, with TRBD2 matching over 8 bases. The CDR3 is 14 residues long. V dropped 7 bases and J dropped 6; count of bases not matched to a gene: 12. CDR1 SQVTM and CDR2 ANQGSEA come from the germline V gene. The CDR3 DNA is TGCAGCGCCGCCCGGAGCGGGGGCCCCGATACGCAGTATTTT. This sequence encodes CSAARSGGPDTQYF.